The following is a T cell receptor (beta chain) sequence with its context. The antigen remains unidentified. This sample was taken from a study of OX40 agonist ivuxolimab in advanced cancers. Study at large: Ivuxolimab was delivered to patients intravenously every 2 weeks at doses spanning 0.01 to 10 mg/kg. Findings of the study overall: Expanded clones were, on average, more numerous in CD8+ T cells than in CD4+. Blood T cells, both CD4+ and CD8+, expanded clonally by week 6 at 0.1 to 3.0 mg/kg.

The length of the CDR3 is 16 residues. After removal of 1 base from V and 1 base from J, the junction contained 4 bases not matched to a gene. Germline V lookup: CDR1 SEHNR, CDR2 FQNEAQ (reference sequence). The protocol was immunoSEQ multiplex PCR, while the TCRdb copy is restricted to in-frame clones and leaves out a portion. The data show tens of thousands of clones, 82% seen once. This chain connects TRBV7-9 to TRBJ2-5; TRBD1 aligns across 9 bases. The material was CD4+ or CD8+ T cells sorted from blood, obtained in a trial of the OX40 agonist ivuxolimab. The source of this sequence is an adult with an advanced solid tumor such as melanoma, head and neck, liver or kidney cancer. The CDR3, as DNA: TGTGCCAGCAGCTTAGGACAGGGGGTATTCCAAGAGACCCAGTACTTC. This codes for CASSLGQGVFQETQYF.